Below are 27 T cell receptor beta chains sequenced from a single sample in a study of cytomegalovirus exposure and HLA in healthy donors. The study ran its PCR with 60 Vbeta and 13 Jbeta primers. This table comes from immunoSEQ multiplex PCR, and its TCRdb copy is limited to in-frame clones, with some not included. The table shows roughly 160,000 clones, with roughly 80% occurring only once. Sample: PBMCs. These receptors were taken from a male donor in good health and CMV-seronegative.

This clone was seen just once. This chain connects TRBV7-8 to TRBJ1-5; 7 nucleotides align to TRBD1. V trimming: 1 base; J trimming: 5 bases; junction bases outside the gene matches: 8. The germline CDR1 and CDR2 sequences are SGHVS and FQNEAQ. CDR3 length: 16 residues. The CDR3 coding sequence is TGTGCCAGCAGCTTAGGGCAGGGGGGTTCCCATCAGCCCCAGCATTTT. Encoded protein: CASSLGQGGSHQPQHF.

The CDR3 DNA follows: TGTGCCAGCAGTGAAGAGGGGGTAACCCAGCCCCAGCATTTT. Amino acid sequence: CASSEEGVTQPQHF. V usage is TRBV6-1 and J usage is TRBJ1-5, with D perhaps matching TRBD1 (6 bases). Germline V CDR1 and CDR2: MNHNS, SASEGT. V lost 1 base, J lost 7 bases, and 11 bases lay in between. This CDR3 is 14 amino acids long.

The gene calls are TRBV10-3 and TRBJ2-3; a possible D gene is TRBD2 (6 bases). Trimming left V 0 bases short and J 0 bases short, with 13 bases between. Germline CDR1 and CDR2: ENHRY and SYGVKD. This CDR3 spans 17 amino acids. CDR3 in amino acids: CAISESMGGVSTDTQYF. CDR3 DNA sequence: TGTGCCATCAGTGAGTCGATGGGCGGGGTGAGCACAGATACGCAGTATTTT.

The chain uses TRBV19 and TRBJ1-2; weak D call: TRBD1 (6 bases). V was pared by 8 bases and J by 2 bases, with 18 bases between. Germline V gene data show CDR1 as LNHDA and CDR2 as SQIVND (reference sequence). This CDR3 has 15 residues. This CDR3 reads CASSTGTGRNYGYTF. CDR3 nucleotides: TGTGCCAGTTCCACCGGAACAGGGCGCAACTATGGCTACACCTTC.

The chain couples TRBV6-1 to TRBJ2-2; TRBD1 matches at 8 bases. CDR1 and CDR2 (germline): MNHNS, SASEGT. After removal of 5 bases from V and 6 bases from J, the junction contained 8 bases not matched to a gene. CDR3 length: 15 residues. The CDR3 sequence is CASSWTGFEPGELFF. The CDR3 bases are TGTGCCAGCAGTTGGACAGGGTTCGAGCCCGGGGAGCTGTTTTTT.

The rearrangement uses TRBV9 and TRBJ2-4, with D uncertain. This CDR3 is built from 14 residues. Germline CDR1 is SGDLS and CDR2 is YYNGEE. V shed 1 base and J shed 8 bases, with 13 bases lying between them. CDR3 in DNA: TGTGCCAGCAGCGTAAACGGGTTGTCGGACATTCAGTACTTC. It is translated as CASSVNGLSDIQYF.

The chain has TRBV30 and TRBJ2-3; D not resolved. There are 12 residues in the CDR3. CDR1 is GTSNPN, CDR2 SVGIG, per germline (reference sequence). Trimming removed 5 bases from V and 10 bases from J, with 16 bases in between. CDR3: CAWLGESRSQYF. The CDR3 DNA sequence: TGTGCCTGGTTAGGAGAATCCCGATCGCAGTATTTT.

The rearrangement joins TRBV25-1 to TRBJ1-6; unclear D gene. Trimming left V 0 bases short and J 8 bases short, with 11 bases between. The CDR3 consists of 15 residues. The germline V gene has CDR1 MGHDK and CDR2 SYGVNS. CDR3: CASSEYQAGYSPLHF. In DNA, the CDR3 is TGTGCCAGCAGTGAATATCAGGCGGGGTATTCACCCCTCCACTTT.

The gene calls are TRBV7-9 and TRBJ2-7; 7 nucleotides match TRBD1. From germline, CDR1 is SEHNR and CDR2 FQNEAQ (reference sequence). V gave up 4 bases and J gave up 2 bases; unmatched junction bases: 5. The CDR3 has 14 residues. The CDR3 nucleotides read TGTGCCAGCAGCTACTCCGGGACAGCCTACGAGCAGTACTTC. This codes for CASSYSGTAYEQYF.

V usage is TRBV21-1 and J usage is TRBJ2-6; TRBD1, the table's D call, was not compared with the DNA. TRBV21-1 represents a pseudogene. The CDR3 has 17 residues. CDR3 sequence (DNA): TGTGCCAGCAGCAAAGTGGACAGGGTTGTTGGGGCCAACGTCCTGACTTTC. Translated: CASSKVDRVVGANVLTF.

This clone was observed many times. The chain joins TRBV4-3 to TRBJ1-3; the match to TRBD1 covers 7 bases. V was clipped by 5 bases and J by 0 bases; unmatched bases: 13. This CDR3 region has 18 residues. Germline CDR1 and CDR2: LGHNA and YSLEER. The DNA for the CDR3 is TGCGCCAGCAGCTCAAGATGGGGACAGCTGAGCTCTGGAAACACCATATATTTT. Encoded protein: CASSSRWGQLSSGNTIYF.

The CDR3 DNA sequence: TGTGCCAGCAGGGTAGCCCCTGCCTACGAGCAGTACTTC. This sequence encodes CASRVAPAYEQYF. The chain is built from TRBV6-1 and TRBJ2-7, with D hard to call. The CDR3 totals 13 residues. The ends were cut back, 6 bases at V and 2 bases at J, with 11 bases in the middle. Per germline, CDR1 MNHNS and CDR2 SASEGT.

The genes are TRBV11-2 and TRBJ2-2; D gene unclear. V lost 7 bases, J lost 0 bases, and 15 bases lay in between. This CDR3 spans 16 amino acids. Per germline, CDR1 SGHAT and CDR2 FQNNGV. DNA of the CDR3: TGTGCCAGCATCCCCGCAGGCCAGTCGAACACCGGGGAGCTGTTTTTT. Amino acids: CASIPAGQSNTGELFF. Filled out from reference TRBV11-2 and TRBJ2-2, the complete variable domain reads EAGVAQSPRYKIIEKRQSVAFWCNPISGHATLYWYQQILGQGPKLLIQFQNNGVVDDSQLPKDRFSAERLKGVDSTLKIQPAKLEDSAVYLCASIPAGQSNTGELFFGEGSRLTVL.

The chain joins TRBV2 to TRBJ1-2; possible D gene TRBD1, 5 bases. The ends were cut back, 6 bases at V and 12 bases at J, with 17 bases in the middle. The CDR3 is 12 amino acids. From germline, CDR1 is SNHLY and CDR2 FYNNEI. CDR3 nucleotides: TGTGCCAGCAGGACCGACACCCCGGACAACACCTTC. Amino acid sequence: CASRTDTPDNTF.

The chain recombines TRBV5-1 with TRBJ2-7, with TRBD1 matching 7 bases. The CDR3 has 15 residues. Per the germline V gene, CDR1 is SGHRS and CDR2 is YFSETQ. V lost 4 bases to trimming and J lost 5 bases; unmatched junction nucleotides: 12. The CDR3 nucleotides read TGCGCCAGCAGCCCACCTACAGGGGTCGGCCACGAGCAGTACTTC. Translated: CASSPPTGVGHEQYF.

The gene calls are TRBV19 and TRBJ1-4, with 9 bases identical to TRBD1. Trimming took 9 bases from V and 7 from J; bases not matched to a gene: 12. CDR3 length equals 15 residues. Germline loops: CDR1 LNHDA, CDR2 SQIVND (reference sequence). CDR3: CASINRTGVGEKLFF. For the CDR3, the DNA is TGTGCCAGCATAAATCGGACAGGGGTTGGTGAAAAACTGTTTTTT.

V usage is TRBV9 and J usage is TRBJ2-2; 12 nucleotides agree with TRBD2. V shed 4 bases and J 3 bases; nucleotides not matched to a gene: 7. There are 17 residues in the CDR3. The germline CDR1 and CDR2 sequences are SGDLS and YYNGEE. The CDR3 nucleotides read TGTGCCAGCAGCTCGGGACTAGCGGGCGGGTACACCGGGGAGCTGTTTTTT. Amino acids: CASSSGLAGGYTGELFF.

This chain uses TRBV10-3 with TRBJ1-2; 10 bases map to TRBD1. The CDR3 loop spans 14 amino acids. V shed 6 bases, J shed 5 bases, and the junction held 6 bases outside the gene matches. Germline CDR1 reads ENHRY; CDR2 reads SYGVKD. CDR3 sequence reads: CAIRGDRGLYGYTF. CDR3 nucleotides: TGTGCCATCAGGGGGGACAGGGGCTTGTATGGCTACACCTTC.

V and J are TRBV4-1 and TRBJ2-7; 7 positions match TRBD2. Germline CDR1 MGHRA, CDR2 YSYEKL. Trimming cost V 3 bases and J 7 bases; bases outside gene matches: 12. The CDR3 totals 15 residues. The CDR3: CASSHPGLRTFEQYF. For the CDR3, the DNA is TGCGCCAGCAGCCACCCGGGACTACGAACCTTTGAGCAGTACTTC.

The V and J genes are TRBV18 and TRBJ2-2, with D hard to call. This CDR3 contains 16 residues. Germline CDR1 is KGHSH and CDR2 is LQKENI. V was shortened by 2 bases and J by 2 bases, with 12 bases between the two germline ends. The CDR3 coding sequence is TGTGCCAGCTCACCAAACTCTCCCATAAACACCGGGGAGCTGTTTTTT. Translation: CASSPNSPINTGELFF. Using reference TRBV18 and TRBJ2-2 for the parts outside the CDR3, the full variable domain is NAGVMQNPRHLVRRRGQEARLRCSPMKGHSHVYWYRQLPEEGLKFMVYLQKENIIDESGMPKERFSAEFPKEGPSILRIQQVVRGDSAAYFCASSPNSPINTGELFFGEGSRLTVL.

The gene calls are TRBV11-2 and TRBJ2-1; TRBD2 matches at 9 bases. The V and J ends lost 0 bases and 2 bases, in that order; junction bases with no gene match: 8. This CDR3 has 18 amino acids. Germline-derived CDR1 and CDR2 are SGHAT and FQNNGV. The CDR3 nucleotides read TGTGCCAGCAGCTTAGAGGGTAGCGGGGGCCTAGCCTACAATGAGCAGTTCTTC. It encodes CASSLEGSGGLAYNEQFF.

The chain joins TRBV6-5 to TRBJ1-6; D is perhaps TRBD1 (6 bases). V dropped 6 bases and J dropped 6 bases, with 15 bases sitting between them. Germline values: CDR1 MNHEY, CDR2 SVGAGI. This CDR3 is 15 amino acids long. The chain's CDR3 is CASRPRGMSNSPLHF. The CDR3 DNA is TGTGCCAGCAGACCCAGGGGAATGAGTAATTCACCCCTCCACTTT.

The V gene is TRBV19, the J gene TRBJ2-3; tentative D call: TRBD2 (5 bases). The germline V and J ends were trimmed by 6 bases and 4 bases, with 14 bases remaining between them. Germline assignment: CDR1 LNHDA and CDR2 SQIVND (reference sequence). This CDR3 comprises 14 residues. This CDR3 reads CASSSSEGPDTQYF. The CDR3 nucleotides read TGTGCCAGTAGCTCTTCTGAGGGTCCAGATACGCAGTATTTT.

This CDR3 is CASSGSLGTVYGYTF. The DNA of the CDR3 is TGTGCCAGCAGTGGTAGCCTCGGGACAGTCTATGGCTACACCTTC. This sequence joins TRBV6-5 and TRBJ1-2, with 7 bases lining up with TRBD1. J was trimmed by 4 bases and V by 5 bases; bases with no gene match: 10. This CDR3 comprises 15 residues. Germline values: CDR1 MNHEY, CDR2 SVGAGI.

The chain couples TRBV30 to TRBJ2-3; 11 bases are a match to TRBD2. The J segment lost 5 bases and the V segment lost 0 bases, leaving 13 bases of the junction unmatched. Germline V gene data show CDR1 as GTSNPN and CDR2 as SVGIG (reference sequence). The CDR3 has 18 amino acids. In DNA form, the CDR3 reads TGTGCCTGGAGTGTACTCGCGGCTAGCGGGGGGTTAGGAGATACGCAGTATTTT. Encoded protein: CAWSVLAASGGLGDTQYF.

This clone has a single count. The CDR3 nucleotides read TGTGCCAGTAGTATGACACAGGGGAGTGCTGGAAACACCATATATTTT. Its protein product is CASSMTQGSAGNTIYF. The V call is TRBV19, the J call TRBJ1-3; 7 bases are shared with TRBD1. In germline, CDR1 is LNHDA, CDR2 SQIVND (reference sequence). This CDR3 is built from 16 residues. The trim removed 3 bases at V and 2 bases at J, leaving 7 bases unmatched.

V and J are TRBV18 and TRBJ2-5, with D perhaps TRBD2 (6 bases). V lost 2 bases to trimming and J lost 8 bases, with 18 bases between them. Germline loops: CDR1 KGHSH, CDR2 LQKENI. CDR3 length: 15 residues. CDR3: CASSPETAAGGTQYF. In DNA, the CDR3 is TGTGCCAGCTCACCAGAAACAGCCGCCGGGGGTACCCAGTACTTC.